The clone carrying this TCR beta chain was seen ten or more times. TCRdb redid the calling of the reads with MiXCR, one entry per CDR3 protein. The sample records approximately 500,000 distinct CDR3 sequences, roughly 12% being singletons. The entry originates in a study of T cell repertoires in cytomegalovirus infection. The TCR comes from a human donor in good health (CMV status not recorded). Some clones in this sample may be carry-over from other donors' samples. The sequenced material came from PBMCs.

The CDR3 DNA reads TGTGCCAGCAGCTTTCTTAGCGGGGGGCTCTACAATGAGCAGTTCTTC. Translated, it gives CASSFLSGGLYNEQFF. The rearrangement uses TRBV7-2 and TRBJ2-1; 10 bases line up with TRBD2. Germline assignment: CDR1 SGHTA and CDR2 FQGNSA. The CDR3 covers 16 residues. V trimming: 3 bases; J trimming: 3 bases; junction bases outside the gene matches: 5.